This entry lists 20 T cell receptor beta chains sequenced from one sample in a study of early T cells in non-severe SARS-CoV-2 infection. MiXCR, run by TCRdb on the 5' RACE reads, gives a single entry per CDR3 protein. The sample includes about 25,000 distinct CDR3 sequences, approximately 5.1% of them seen just once. The sample taken for sequencing was whole blood. The receptors shown here come from an adult who was a healthcare worker with PCR-confirmed SARS-CoV-2 infection or an uninfected control (not recorded which).

This clonotype was observed many times. The CDR3 here is CASSWTGRTEAFF. The CDR3 bases are TGTGCCAGCAGTTGGACAGGGCGCACTGAAGCTTTCTTT. The genes are TRBV11-2 and TRBJ1-1; 8 nucleotides align to TRBD1. The V gene's germline CDR1 is SGHAT and CDR2 FQNNGV. This CDR3 spans 13 amino acids. The J segment lost 4 bases and the V segment lost 6 bases, leaving 4 bases of the junction unmatched.

V and J are TRBV6-1 and TRBJ1-2; D gene uncertain. V dropped 5 bases and J dropped 2 bases, with 9 bases sitting between them. Germline values: CDR1 MNHNS, CDR2 SASEGT. This CDR3 spans 13 amino acids. CDR3 DNA: TGTGCCAGCAGTCCGACGGCGAACTATGGCTACACCTTC. This translates into CASSPTANYGYTF.

This clonotype was detected ten times or more. The chain has TRBV28 and TRBJ2-6, with unresolved D. Germline CDR1 is MDHEN and CDR2 is SYDVKM. The CDR3 length is 16 residues. Trimming took 2 bases from V and 0 from J, leaving 8 bases between them. The CDR3 sequence is CASSLNRNSGANVLTF. CDR3 in DNA: TGTGCCAGCAGTTTAAACAGAAACTCTGGGGCCAACGTCCTGACTTTC.

There are many counts of this clonotype. The rearrangement joins TRBV5-4 to TRBJ1-1; 7 bases match TRBD1. J gave up 1 base and V 4 bases, and 10 bases lay outside the gene matches. The CDR3 is 16 amino acids. Germline lookup yields CDR1 SGHNT and CDR2 YYREEE (reference sequence). The CDR3 DNA reads TGTGCCAGCAGCGCCAAGGACAGGTTCTCGAACACTGAAGCTTTCTTT. Translated, it gives CASSAKDRFSNTEAFF.

At least ten counts were recorded for this clonotype. At one boundary the junction diverges from the germline segment, which might be a read error. This chain joins TRBV7-6 and TRBJ2-4; D unresolved. Germline V gene data show CDR1 as SGHVS and CDR2 as FNYEAQ. CDR3 size: 10 residues. CDR3 nucleotides: TGTGCCAGCAGCCTGAGAGGACCGGTCTTC. Translated, it gives CASSLRGPVF. Combining the CDR3 with reference TRBV7-6 and TRBJ2-4 gives the whole variable domain GAGVSQSPRYKVTKRGQDVALRCDPISGHVSLYWYRQALGQGPEFLTYFNYEAQQDKSGLPNDRFSAERPEGSISTLTIQRTEQRDSAMYRCASSLRGPVFGAGTRLSVL.

This clonotype has ten or more counts. The V and J genes are TRBV7-6 and TRBJ1-4, with a weak D call TRBD1 (5 bases). The germline V gene has CDR1 SGHVS and CDR2 FNYEAQ. This CDR3 contains 15 residues. V lost 4 bases, J lost 0 bases, and 9 bases lay in between. In DNA form, the CDR3 reads TGTGCCAGCAGCTGGTCGACAGCAACTAATGAAAAACTGTTTTTT. It translates to CASSWSTATNEKLFF.

This clonotype was counted ten times or more. V is TRBV5-1 and J is TRBJ2-2, with 8 bases lining up with TRBD1. Losses at the gene ends were 3 bases for V and 4 bases for J; bases not matched to a gene: 11. The CDR3 is made up of 17 amino acids. Germline-derived CDR1 and CDR2 are SGHRS and YFSETQ. CDR3 protein: CASSYRTPGQVTGELFF. CDR3 nucleotide sequence: TGCGCCAGCAGCTACCGAACACCGGGACAGGTCACCGGGGAGCTGTTTTTT.

This clonotype was seen many times. CDR3 bases: TGTGCCAGCAGTTCGGCTCGAGGGGTGGCGCAGTATTTT. Amino acids: CASSSARGVAQYF. The chain has TRBV28 and TRBJ2-3; tentatively, D is TRBD1 or TRBD2 (5 bases each). V lost 4 bases and J lost 10, with 15 bases in between. Germline lookup yields CDR1 MDHEN and CDR2 SYDVKM. CDR3 length: 13 residues.

This clonotype occurred many times. The rearrangement joins TRBV28 to TRBJ1-6; 7 positions agree with TRBD1. There are 17 residues in the CDR3. Germline V CDR1 and CDR2: MDHEN, SYDVKM. After removal of 6 bases from V and 0 bases from J, the junction contained 8 bases not matched to a gene. This CDR3 reads CASRPRQGSSYNSPLHF. CDR3 DNA sequence: TGTGCCAGCAGACCTCGACAGGGAAGCTCCTATAATTCACCCCTCCACTTT.

In its sample, this clonotype was seen many times. The chain has TRBV19 and TRBJ2-7; 7 bases fit TRBD1. The CDR3 loop spans 15 amino acids. V gave up 6 bases and J gave up 3 bases; unmatched junction bases: 11. Germline CDR1 and CDR2: LNHDA and SQIVND (reference sequence). CDR3 nucleotide sequence: TGTGCCAGTAGCCTCAAATGGGACAGCTTCTACGAGCAGTACTTC. This gives the protein CASSLKWDSFYEQYF.

This clonotype was seen repeatedly, ten times or more. The V and J genes are TRBV20-1 and TRBJ2-7; possible D gene TRBD2, 6 bases. This CDR3 region has 12 residues. V lost 5 bases, J lost 4 bases, and 12 bases lay in between. The germline V gene encodes CDR1 DFQATT and CDR2 SNEGSKA (reference sequence). The DNA for the CDR3 is TGCAGTGCTTCTGGGGGGAAATACGAGCAGTACTTC. Its translation is CSASGGKYEQYF.

This clonotype was observed many times. The gene calls are TRBV20-1 and TRBJ2-1; the match to TRBD2 covers 8 bases. V trimming: 2 bases; J trimming: 7 bases; junction bases outside the gene matches: 7. Per the germline V gene, CDR1 is DFQATT and CDR2 is SNEGSKA (reference sequence). CDR3 size: 14 residues. CDR3 sequence: CSARPGGRPNEQFF. CDR3 in DNA: TGCAGTGCTAGACCGGGCGGGAGGCCGAATGAGCAGTTCTTC.

A few counts support this clonotype. The chain uses TRBV5-4 and TRBJ2-3, with TRBD2 matching over 7 bases. Per the germline V gene, CDR1 is SGHNT and CDR2 is YYREEE (reference sequence). The CDR3 sequence is 13 residues long. Germline trimming cut 5 bases from V and 5 bases from J; bases unmatched to any gene: 5. The CDR3 region is CASRGGSLDTQYF. The CDR3 DNA sequence: TGTGCCAGCAGGGGGGGGTCATTAGATACGCAGTATTTT. The full variable domain, with the rest looked up from reference TRBV5-4 and TRBJ2-3, is ETGVTQSPTHLIKTRGQQVTLRCSSQSGHNTVSWYQQALGQGPQFIFQYYREEENGRGNFPPRFSGLQFPNYSSELNVNALELDDSALYLCASRGGSLDTQYFGPGTRLTVL.

This clonotype has a handful of counts. V usage is TRBV4-1 and J usage is TRBJ2-5; either TRBD1 or TRBD2 may fit D (5 bases each). Germline V gene lookup returns CDR1 MGHRA and CDR2 YSYEKL. V dropped 1 base and J dropped 2 bases, with 11 bases sitting between them. The CDR3 runs to 15 residues. The CDR3 coding sequence is TGCGCCAGCAGCCAAGGGGGCAGGAGGCAAGAGACCCAGTACTTC. Translation gives CASSQGGRRQETQYF.

This clonotype was seen only a few times. V gene TRBV11-2 combines with J gene TRBJ1-2; D not certain. The CDR3 is made up of 12 amino acids. V was clipped by 7 bases and J by 6 bases, with 12 bases between them. CDR1 is SGHAT, CDR2 FQNNGV, per germline. CDR3 protein: CASTSGLNGYTF. In DNA, the CDR3 is TGTGCCAGCACCTCAGGACTCAATGGCTACACCTTC. Drawing the rest from reference TRBV11-2 and TRBJ1-2, the complete variable domain is EAGVAQSPRYKIIEKRQSVAFWCNPISGHATLYWYQQILGQGPKLLIQFQNNGVVDDSQLPKDRFSAERLKGVDSTLKIQPAKLEDSAVYLCASTSGLNGYTFGSGTRLTVV.

This clonotype was counted at least ten times. The rearrangement links TRBV7-9 to TRBJ1-4; a weak D match, TRBD1 (5 bases). The CDR3 totals 17 residues. V was cut by 1 base and J by 0 bases, with 12 bases left in between. Per germline, CDR1 SEHNR and CDR2 FQNEAQ (reference sequence). This CDR3 is CASSLDMRGATNEKLFF. DNA for the CDR3: TGTGCCAGCAGCTTAGACATGAGGGGTGCAACTAATGAAAAACTGTTTTTT. Combining the CDR3 with reference TRBV7-9 and TRBJ1-4 gives the whole variable domain DTGVSQNPRHKITKRGQNVTFRCDPISEHNRLYWYRQTLGQGPEFLTYFQNEAQLEKSRLLSDRFSAERPKGSFSTLEIQRTEQGDSAMYLCASSLDMRGATNEKLFFGSGTQLSVL.

Here the CDR3 DNA reads TGCGCCAGCAGCGGACAGGGACAGACCTACGAGCAGTACTTC. Its protein is CASSGQGQTYEQYF. This chain connects TRBV5-1 to TRBJ2-7; 8 nucleotides line up with TRBD1. The V gene end was trimmed by 4 bases and the J gene end by 2 bases; junction bases not matched to a gene: 5. Germline V lookup: CDR1 SGHRS, CDR2 YFSETQ. The CDR3 runs to 14 residues.

This clonotype has at least ten counts. The rearrangement uses TRBV18 and TRBJ2-3, with D perhaps matching TRBD1 (6 bases). Germline V gene data show CDR1 as KGHSH and CDR2 as LQKENI. Trimming removed 1 base at V and 1 base at J, with 9 bases between. The CDR3 is 15 residues long. The CDR3 loop reads CASSPLGQGTDTQYF. For the CDR3, the DNA is TGTGCCAGCTCACCACTGGGACAAGGCACAGATACGCAGTATTTT.

This clonotype has more than one count but fewer than ten. A much larger clone sits a single nucleotide away, making a read error possible. The chain has TRBV3-1 and TRBJ2-2, with D tentatively TRBD2 (6 bases). The CDR3 spans 12 residues. CDR1 is LGHDT and CDR2 is YNNKEL in the germline V gene (reference sequence). The CDR3 here is CVSGRNTGELFF. The CDR3 DNA reads as TGTGTCAGCGGGCGGAACACCGGGGAGCTGTTTTTT.

The table lists this clonotype with many counts. The chain has TRBV5-4 and TRBJ2-7, with D maybe TRBD1 (6 bases). With 4 bases removed from V and 4 bases from J, the gap between germline ends came to 15 bases. The length of the CDR3 is 14 residues. Looked up from germline, CDR1 is SGHNT and CDR2 is YYREEE (reference sequence). CDR3 bases: TGTGCCAGCAGCGTAGGACAGAACTATTACGAGCAGTACTTC. Residues: CASSVGQNYYEQYF. Variable domain in full (rest from reference TRBV5-4 and TRBJ2-7): ETGVTQSPTHLIKTRGQQVTLRCSSQSGHNTVSWYQQALGQGPQFIFQYYREEENGRGNFPPRFSGLQFPNYSSELNVNALELDDSALYLCASSVGQNYYEQYFGPGTRLTVT.